This T cell receptor (beta chain) was recovered during a study of cytomegalovirus exposure and HLA in healthy donors. Germline-derived CDR1 and CDR2 are LNHNV and YYDKDF (reference sequence). The CDR3 is 13 amino acids. V lost 0 bases and J lost 4, with 5 bases in between. Study-level findings and limits: Researchers reported that a few CMV-associated chains were confirmed in vitro as CMV antigen-specific.

Of note for this clone: The antigen remains undetermined.

Amplification used 60 Vbeta primers and 13 Jbeta primers. Profiling relied on immunoSEQ multiplex PCR, and the TCRdb table lists in-frame clones only, not all of them. The sample records more than 95,000 clones, about four fifths being singletons. The sequencing input was PBMCs. This rearrangement joins TRBV15 to TRBJ2-3; unclear D gene. The TCR was taken from a man between 25 and 39 years old in good health and CMV-seronegative. In DNA, the CDR3 is TGTGCCACCAGCAGAGACGTATCAGATACGCAGTATTTT. It yields the protein CATSRDVSDTQYF.